These 2 T cell receptor beta chains were all obtained from the same sample, sequenced in a study of CD8+ T cells in alopecia areata. The sequencing template was cDNA reverse transcribed from extracted RNA. Clones were read by immunoSEQ multiplex PCR, and TCRdb kept only the in-frame ones, dropping some. The sample comprises about 180,000 clones, about 67% of which are singletons, and 10% to 12% rests with the top ten. The material was CD8+ T cells sorted from blood, obtained at week 0. All receptors come from a human donor with alopecia areata.

The DNA for the CDR3 is TGCGCCAGCAGCCACCCGGGGGGCTACACCTTC. Residues: CASSHPGGYTF. The chain joins TRBV4-1 to TRBJ1-2; no firm D call. CDR1 is MGHRA and CDR2 is YSYEKL in the germline V gene. The CDR3 is 11 residues long. The V end lost 3 bases, the J end lost 8 bases, and 7 bases lay between the germline ends.

The V and J genes are TRBV15 and TRBJ2-5; maybe TRBD2 (6 bases). The CDR3 spans 13 residues. Per the germline V gene, CDR1 is LNHNV and CDR2 is YYDKDF (reference sequence). Trimming removed 1 base from V and 11 bases from J, with 14 bases in between. CDR3 bases: TGTGCCACCAGCAGAGCGGTGGGCCGGGAGCAGTACTTC. This sequence encodes CATSRAVGREQYF.